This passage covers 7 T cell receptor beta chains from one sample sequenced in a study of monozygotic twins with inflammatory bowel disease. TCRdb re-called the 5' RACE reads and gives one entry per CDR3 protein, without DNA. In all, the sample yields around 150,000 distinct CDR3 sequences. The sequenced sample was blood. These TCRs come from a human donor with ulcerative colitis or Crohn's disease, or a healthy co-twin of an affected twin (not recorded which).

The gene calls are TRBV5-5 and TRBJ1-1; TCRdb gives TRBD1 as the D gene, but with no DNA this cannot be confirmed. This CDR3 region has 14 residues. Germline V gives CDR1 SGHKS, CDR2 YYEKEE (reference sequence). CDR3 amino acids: CASSRTGAINEAFF.

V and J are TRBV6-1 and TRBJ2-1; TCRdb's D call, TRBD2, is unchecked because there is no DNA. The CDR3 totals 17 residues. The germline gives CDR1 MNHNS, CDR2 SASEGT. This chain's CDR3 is CASSRTAGGNMYNEQFF.

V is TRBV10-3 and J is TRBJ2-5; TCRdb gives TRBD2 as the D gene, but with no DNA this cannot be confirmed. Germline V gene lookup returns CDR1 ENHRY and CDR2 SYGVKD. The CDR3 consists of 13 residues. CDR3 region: CAASLADQETQYF.

Here the CDR3 reads CASSYEWGGELFF. The V call is TRBV6-5, the J call TRBJ2-2. Germline values: CDR1 MNHEY, CDR2 SVGAGI. The CDR3 is 13 amino acids.

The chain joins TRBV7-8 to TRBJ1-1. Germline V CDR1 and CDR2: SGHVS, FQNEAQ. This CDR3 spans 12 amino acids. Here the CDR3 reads CASSLDGREAFF.

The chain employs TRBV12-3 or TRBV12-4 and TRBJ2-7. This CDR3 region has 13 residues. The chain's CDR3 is CASSPNRLYEQYF.

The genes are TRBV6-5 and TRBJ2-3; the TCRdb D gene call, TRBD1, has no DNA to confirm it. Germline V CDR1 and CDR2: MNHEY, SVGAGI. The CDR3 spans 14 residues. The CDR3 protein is CASSTIQGTDTQYF.